This is a list of T cell receptor beta chains from one sample in a study of long-term antiretroviral therapy in people with HIV. Produced via immunoSEQ multiplex PCR; TCRdb's table is partial and in-frame only. The repertoire holds 11,000 to 15,000 clones, with approximately 85% as singletons. Here the sequenced sample was unsorted PBMCs, taken 6.2 years after starting antiretroviral therapy. Receptors originate from a man aged 40-49 years with HIV. CDR3s include the opening cysteine and the closing phenylalanine or tryptophan. The D gene is left open where the match is weak. The size of a clone is reported for some rows only, either as once, few or many, or as a class for expanded clones.

DNA: TGTGCCTGCTTCCCCGAGGGCGGGGGGTTCACTGAAGCTTTCTTT
CDR3: CACFPEGGGFTEAFF
J: TRBJ1-1
size: -
V: TRBV30
D: -

DNA: TGTGCCAGCAGATCCGGGACTAGGCCTAGCGAGACCCAGTACTTC
CDR3: CASRSGTRPSETQYF
J: TRBJ2-5
size: -
V: TRBV11-1
D: TRBD2

DNA: TGTGCCAGCAGCTTTGCAGGGGAAGAGACCCAGTACTTC
CDR3: CASSFAGEETQYF
J: TRBJ2-5
size: -
V: TRBV7-9
D: -

DNA: TGCAGCAAAATGAAAAGGGACAGGGAGGCCTACGAGCAGTACTTC
CDR3: CSKMKRDREAYEQYF
J: TRBJ2-7
size: -
V: TRBV29-1
D: TRBD1

DNA: TGTGCCAGTAGTAGGGACAGGACGAACACTGAAGCTTTCTTT
CDR3: CASSRDRTNTEAFF
J: TRBJ1-1
size: few
V: TRBV19
D: TRBD1

DNA: TGCGCCAGCAGCTGGCGGGGTGAAGCTTTCTTT
CDR3: CASSWRGEAFF
J: TRBJ1-1
size: -
V: TRBV5-1
D: -

DNA: TGTGCCTGGTCTACTAGCGGGAGTGGCGAGCAGTACTTC
CDR3: CAWSTSGSGEQYF
J: TRBJ2-7
size: -
V: TRBV30
D: TRBD2

DNA: TGTGCCAGCAGTATGGCGGGAGGGCCTAGAGAGACCCAGTACTTC
CDR3: CASSMAGGPRETQYF
J: TRBJ2-5
size: -
V: TRBV2
D: TRBD2

DNA: TGTGCCAGCACTAAGATTCGCACAGATACGCAGTATTTT
CDR3: CASTKIRTDTQYF
J: TRBJ2-3
size: -
V: TRBV7-2
D: -

DNA: TGTGCCAGCAGCTCAGCGGGACTAGTCGCAGATACGCAGTATTTT
CDR3: CASSSAGLVADTQYF
J: TRBJ2-3
size: -
V: TRBV9
D: TRBD2

DNA: TGTGCCAGTAGTATGGGGGGCTCCTACAATGAGCAGTTCTTC
CDR3: CASSMGGSYNEQFF
J: TRBJ2-1
size: medium-sized
V: TRBV19
D: -

DNA: TGTGCCAGCAGCTTTACCCTGTCGGGCAGGATGAACACTGAAGCTTTCTTT
CDR3: CASSFTLSGRMNTEAFF
J: TRBJ1-1
size: -
V: TRBV7-8
D: -

DNA: TGTGCCAGCAGCTTATTCCAGCCCCCCGGTTCTGAAGCTTTCTTT
CDR3: CASSLFQPPGSEAFF
J: TRBJ1-1
size: -
V: TRBV7-2
D: -

DNA: TGTGCCAGCAGCTTACGGAATCAGCCCCAGCATTTT
CDR3: CASSLRNQPQHF
J: TRBJ1-5
size: -
V: TRBV5-6
D: -

DNA: TGTGCCAGCAGCTTGCGGGGGGCCGATCAGCCCCAGCATTTT
CDR3: CASSLRGADQPQHF
J: TRBJ1-5
size: -
V: TRBV27
D: -

DNA: TGTGCCAGCAGTGACTCGAACCGATACAATGAGCAGTTCTTC
CDR3: CASSDSNRYNEQFF
J: TRBJ2-1
size: -
V: TRBV6-4
D: -

DNA: TGCAGCGCCGGGAGTGGCACAGATACGCAGTATTTT
CDR3: CSAGSGTDTQYF
J: TRBJ2-3
size: -
V: TRBV29-1
D: -

DNA: TGTGCCAGCAGTACGGACAGTTACGAGCAGTACTTC
CDR3: CASSTDSYEQYF
J: TRBJ2-7
size: -
V: TRBV27
D: -

DNA: TGTGCCAGCAGTTATGGGAGGGGTCAGCCCCAGCATTTT
CDR3: CASSYGRGQPQHF
J: TRBJ1-5
size: -
V: TRBV6-5
D: -

DNA: TGTGCCAGCAGCTTAAATTTGGAGTTCCAAGAGACCCAGTACTTC
CDR3: CASSLNLEFQETQYF
J: TRBJ2-5
size: once
V: TRBV7-2
D: -

DNA: TGTGCCAGCAGTAGGGTACAGGGGAAAGGGCAGCCCCAGCATTTT
CDR3: CASSRVQGKGQPQHF
J: TRBJ1-5
size: -
V: TRBV6-1
D: TRBD1

DNA: TGTGCCAGCAGTTACGTCCGGGGGGCAGCTTTCTTT
CDR3: CASSYVRGAAFF
J: TRBJ1-1
size: large
V: TRBV6-5
D: -

DNA: TGCGCCAGCAGCTTAGCGGGAGTCCCACCCGGGGAGCAGTTCTTC
CDR3: CASSLAGVPPGEQFF
J: TRBJ2-1
size: -
V: TRBV5-1
D: TRBD2

DNA: TGCGCCAGCAGCCAAGGGACAGGGACTGGAAACACCATATATTTT
CDR3: CASSQGTGTGNTIYF
J: TRBJ1-3
size: -
V: TRBV4-3
D: TRBD1

DNA: TGTGCCAGCAGCCCATCCGGGGGGCGCGGCACTGAAGCTTTCTTT
CDR3: CASSPSGGRGTEAFF
J: TRBJ1-1
size: -
V: TRBV9
D: -

DNA: TGCGCCAGCAGCAAAGGGACTTTGAACGAGCAGTACTTC
CDR3: CASSKGTLNEQYF
J: TRBJ2-7
size: -
V: TRBV5-1
D: -

DNA: TGTGCCAGCAGATCTAGAGGGAACACCGGGGAGCTGTTTTTT
CDR3: CASRSRGNTGELFF
J: TRBJ2-2
size: few
V: TRBV7-2
D: -

DNA: TGTGCCAGCAGCTTCACTATGAGCTCCTACAATGAGCAGTTCTTC
CDR3: CASSFTMSSYNEQFF
J: TRBJ2-1
size: -
V: TRBV11-2
D: -

DNA: TGTGCCAGCAGATTAGGGACAGGGGTCCACGAGCAGTACTTC
CDR3: CASRLGTGVHEQYF
J: TRBJ2-7
size: -
V: TRBV27
D: TRBD1

DNA: TGCAGCGTCGGGACTAGTCTATACAATGAGCAGTTCTTC
CDR3: CSVGTSLYNEQFF
J: TRBJ2-1
size: -
V: TRBV29-1
D: TRBD2

DNA: TGTGCCAGCAGCTCTAGCGGGAGCTTTATGGAGACCCAGTACTTC
CDR3: CASSSSGSFMETQYF
J: TRBJ2-5
size: -
V: TRBV5-4
D: TRBD2

DNA: TGTGCCAGCAGTTCCGGAGCAAGCTCCTACAATGAGCAGTTCTTC
CDR3: CASSSGASSYNEQFF
J: TRBJ2-1
size: -
V: TRBV6-5
D: -

DNA: TGTGCCAGCAGTTTATACTGGGGACGTAATGAAAAACTGTTTTTT
CDR3: CASSLYWGRNEKLFF
J: TRBJ1-4
size: -
V: TRBV28
D: -

DNA: TGCAGCGTTGAAGCGGGAGTGTGGCCAGATACGCAGTATTTT
CDR3: CSVEAGVWPDTQYF
J: TRBJ2-3
size: -
V: TRBV29-1
D: -

DNA: TGTGCCTGGAGTCCAGGGCTAAGGAACACCATATATTTT
CDR3: CAWSPGLRNTIYF
J: TRBJ1-3
size: -
V: TRBV30
D: -

DNA: TGTGCCAGCAGTCCCAACAGGGTTCAGCAGTTCTTC
CDR3: CASSPNRVQQFF
J: TRBJ2-1
size: -
V: TRBV6-5
D: -

DNA: TGTGCCAGCGCAGAGAGCTCCTACGAGCAGTACTTC
CDR3: CASAESSYEQYF
J: TRBJ2-7
size: -
V: TRBV7-3
D: -

DNA: TGTGCCAGCAGTTTATCCCCGGTATCCTACGAGCAGTACTTC
CDR3: CASSLSPVSYEQYF
J: TRBJ2-7
size: -
V: TRBV27
D: -

DNA: TGTGCCAGCAGCGTAGGGGGTGGGGCCAACGTCCTGACTTTC
CDR3: CASSVGGGANVLTF
J: TRBJ2-6
size: -
V: TRBV9
D: -

DNA: TGCGCCAGCAGCCAAGACACGGGGGCTGGTGGCTACACCTTC
CDR3: CASSQDTGAGGYTF
J: TRBJ1-2
size: -
V: TRBV4-3
D: -

DNA: TGTGCCAGCAGCTTGTTTTGGGCTAGCGGGAAAAGCTCCTACAATGAGCAGTTCTTC
CDR3: CASSLFWASGKSSYNEQFF
J: TRBJ2-1
size: -
V: TRBV5-4
D: TRBD2

DNA: TGTGCCAGCAGTTTATCCCGACTAGCGGGATCATACAATGAGCAGTTCTTC
CDR3: CASSLSRLAGSYNEQFF
J: TRBJ2-1
size: -
V: TRBV27
D: TRBD2

DNA: TGTGCCAGCAGTCCCGGGACGCCCGTCTTGAAGCAGTTCTTC
CDR3: CASSPGTPVLKQFF
J: TRBJ2-1
size: once
V: TRBV6-5
D: -

DNA: TGTGCCAGCAACAGAAATGGTCTAGCGGGCACCTACAATGAGCAGTTCTTC
CDR3: CASNRNGLAGTYNEQFF
J: TRBJ2-1
size: -
V: TRBV2
D: TRBD2

DNA: TGCAGCGTTGAAAAGTGGGGGACACTTTTAGAAGCTTTCTTT
CDR3: CSVEKWGTLLEAFF
J: TRBJ1-1
size: once
V: TRBV29-1
D: -

DNA: TGTGCCAGCAGCCAAGCCCCTAGTATAACGAACTCTAAGACCGGGGAGCTGTTTTTT
CDR3: CASSQAPSITNSKTGELFF
J: TRBJ2-2
size: -
V: TRBV14
D: -

DNA: TGTGCCAGCAGTGACACTCCGGGACAGGGGGCGGATGGCTACACCTTC
CDR3: CASSDTPGQGADGYTF
J: TRBJ1-2
size: once
V: TRBV6-4
D: TRBD1